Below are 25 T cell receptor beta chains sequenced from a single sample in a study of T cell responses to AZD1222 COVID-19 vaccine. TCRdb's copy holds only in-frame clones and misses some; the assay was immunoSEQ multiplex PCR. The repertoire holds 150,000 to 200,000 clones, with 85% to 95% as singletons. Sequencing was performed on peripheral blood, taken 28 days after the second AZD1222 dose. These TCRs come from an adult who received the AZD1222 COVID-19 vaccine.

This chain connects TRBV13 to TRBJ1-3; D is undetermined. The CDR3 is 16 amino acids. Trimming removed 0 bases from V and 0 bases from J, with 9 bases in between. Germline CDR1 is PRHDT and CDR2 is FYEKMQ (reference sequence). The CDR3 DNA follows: TGTGCCAGCAGCTTAGGCGGCAGAATCTCTGGAAACACCATATATTTT. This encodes CASSLGGRISGNTIYF.

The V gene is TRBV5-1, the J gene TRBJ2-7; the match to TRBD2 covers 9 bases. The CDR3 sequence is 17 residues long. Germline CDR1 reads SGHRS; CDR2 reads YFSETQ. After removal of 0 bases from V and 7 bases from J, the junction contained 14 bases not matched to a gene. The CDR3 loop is CASSLVLAGSPGGEQYF. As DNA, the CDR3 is TGCGCCAGCAGCTTGGTCCTAGCGGGATCTCCCGGGGGGGAGCAGTACTTC.

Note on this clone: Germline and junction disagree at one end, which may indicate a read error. The CDR3 sequence: CGILGNQPQHF. For the CDR3, the DNA is TGCGGAATTCTGGGCAATCAGCCCCAGCATTTT. The chain employs TRBV25-1 and TRBJ1-5; D remains unclear. This CDR3 is 11 amino acids long. CDR1 and CDR2 (germline): MGHDK, SYGVNS.

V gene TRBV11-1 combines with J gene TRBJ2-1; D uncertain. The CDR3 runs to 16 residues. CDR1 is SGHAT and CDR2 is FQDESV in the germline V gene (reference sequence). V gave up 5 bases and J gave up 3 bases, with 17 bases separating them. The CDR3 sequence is CASSLGRLSSYNEQFF. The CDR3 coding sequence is TGTGCCAGCAGCCTCGGACGGTTATCCAGCTACAATGAGCAGTTCTTC.

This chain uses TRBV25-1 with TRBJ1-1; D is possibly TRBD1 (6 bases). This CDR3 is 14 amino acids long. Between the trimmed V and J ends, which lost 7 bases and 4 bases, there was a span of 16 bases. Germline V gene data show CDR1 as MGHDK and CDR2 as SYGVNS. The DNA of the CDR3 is TGTGCCAGCACCCGGGGGCTCGACGGCACTGAAGCTTTCTTT. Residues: CASTRGLDGTEAFF.

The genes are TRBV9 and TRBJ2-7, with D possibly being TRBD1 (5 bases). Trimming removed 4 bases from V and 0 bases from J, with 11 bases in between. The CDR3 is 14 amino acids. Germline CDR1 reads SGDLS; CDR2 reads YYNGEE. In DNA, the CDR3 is TGTGCCAGCAGCCCCGACAGAATCTCCTACGAGCAGTACTTC. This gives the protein CASSPDRISYEQYF.

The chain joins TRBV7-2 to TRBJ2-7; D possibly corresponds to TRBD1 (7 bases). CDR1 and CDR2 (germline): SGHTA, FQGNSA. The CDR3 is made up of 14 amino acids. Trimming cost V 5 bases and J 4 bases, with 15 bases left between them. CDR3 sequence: CASSPRGTVYEQYF. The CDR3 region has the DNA TGTGCCAGCAGCCCCCGCGGGACAGTATACGAGCAGTACTTC.

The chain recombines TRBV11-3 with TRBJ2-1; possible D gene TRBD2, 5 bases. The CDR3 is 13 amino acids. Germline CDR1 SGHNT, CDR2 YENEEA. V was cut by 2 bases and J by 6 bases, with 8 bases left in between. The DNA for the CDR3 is TGTGCCAGCAGCTTATCAGGACTCAATGAGCAGTTCTTC. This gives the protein CASSLSGLNEQFF.

As DNA, the CDR3 is TGCGCCAGCAGCTTGGGAGGCAGCGGACAAGAGACCCAGTACTTC. Its translation is CASSLGGSGQETQYF. J is TRBJ2-5 and V is TRBV5-1; D may be TRBD2 (5 bases). In germline, CDR1 is SGHRS, CDR2 YFSETQ. The CDR3 length is 15 residues. V was trimmed by 0 bases and J by 2 bases, leaving 11 bases between them.

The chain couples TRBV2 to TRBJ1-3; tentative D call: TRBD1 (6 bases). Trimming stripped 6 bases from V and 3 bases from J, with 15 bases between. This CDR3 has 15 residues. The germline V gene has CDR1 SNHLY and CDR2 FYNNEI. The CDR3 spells CASSRQGQFGNTIYF. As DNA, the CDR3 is TGTGCCAGCAGCCGGCAGGGGCAGTTTGGAAACACCATATATTTT.

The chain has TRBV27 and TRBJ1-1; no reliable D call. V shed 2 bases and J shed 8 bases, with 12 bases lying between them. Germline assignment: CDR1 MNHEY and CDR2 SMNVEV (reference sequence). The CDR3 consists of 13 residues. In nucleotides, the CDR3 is TGTGCCAGCAGTTTAAAGATGACCTACGAAGCTTTCTTT. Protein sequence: CASSLKMTYEAFF.

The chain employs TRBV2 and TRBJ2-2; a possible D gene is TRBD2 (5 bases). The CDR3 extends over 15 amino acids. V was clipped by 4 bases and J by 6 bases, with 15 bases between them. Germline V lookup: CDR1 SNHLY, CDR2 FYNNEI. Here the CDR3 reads CASSVRGIASGELFF. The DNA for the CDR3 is TGTGCCAGCAGTGTCCGCGGAATAGCGTCCGGGGAGCTGTTTTTT.

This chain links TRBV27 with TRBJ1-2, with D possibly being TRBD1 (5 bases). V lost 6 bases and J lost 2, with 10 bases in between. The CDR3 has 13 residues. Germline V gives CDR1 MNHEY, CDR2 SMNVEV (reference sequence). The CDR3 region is CASRDQGNYGYTF. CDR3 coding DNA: TGTGCCAGCAGAGATCAGGGAAACTATGGCTACACCTTC.

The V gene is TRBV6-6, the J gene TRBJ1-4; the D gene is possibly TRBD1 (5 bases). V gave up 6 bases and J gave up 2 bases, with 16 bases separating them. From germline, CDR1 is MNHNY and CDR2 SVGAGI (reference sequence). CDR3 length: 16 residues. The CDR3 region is CASSLLTGTTNEKLFF. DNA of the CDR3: TGTGCCAGCAGCCTGTTAACCGGGACCACTAATGAAAAACTGTTTTTT.

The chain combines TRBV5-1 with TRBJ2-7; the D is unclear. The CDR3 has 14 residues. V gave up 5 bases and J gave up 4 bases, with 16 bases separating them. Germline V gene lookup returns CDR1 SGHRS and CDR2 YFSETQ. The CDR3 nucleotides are TGCGCCAGCAGATCCCCCGCAATTGAATACGAGCAGTACTTC. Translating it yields CASRSPAIEYEQYF.

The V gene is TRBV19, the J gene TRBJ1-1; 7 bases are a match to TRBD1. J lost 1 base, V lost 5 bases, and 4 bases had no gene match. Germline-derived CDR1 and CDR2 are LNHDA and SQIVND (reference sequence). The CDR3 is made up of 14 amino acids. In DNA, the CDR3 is TGTGCCAGTAGTGGGGGACAGTCGAACACTGAAGCTTTCTTT. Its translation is CASSGGQSNTEAFF.

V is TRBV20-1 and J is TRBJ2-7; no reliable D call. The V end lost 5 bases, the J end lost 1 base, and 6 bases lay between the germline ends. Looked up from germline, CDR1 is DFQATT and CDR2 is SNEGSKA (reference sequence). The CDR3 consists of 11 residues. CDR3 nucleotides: TGCAGTGCTCCCAGGTCCTACGAGCAGTACTTC. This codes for CSAPRSYEQYF.

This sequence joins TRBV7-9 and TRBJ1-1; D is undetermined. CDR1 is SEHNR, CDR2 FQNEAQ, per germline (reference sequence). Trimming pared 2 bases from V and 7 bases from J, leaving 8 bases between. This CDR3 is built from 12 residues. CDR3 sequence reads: CASSLISVEAFF. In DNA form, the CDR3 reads TGTGCCAGCAGCTTAATCTCGGTTGAAGCTTTCTTT.

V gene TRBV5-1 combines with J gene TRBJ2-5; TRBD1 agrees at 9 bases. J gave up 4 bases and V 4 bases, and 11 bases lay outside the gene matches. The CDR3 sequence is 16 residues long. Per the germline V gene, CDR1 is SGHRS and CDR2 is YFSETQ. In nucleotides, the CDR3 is TGCGCCAGCAGCGACCCCCGGACAGGGGCGATAGAGACCCAGTACTTC. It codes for CASSDPRTGAIETQYF.

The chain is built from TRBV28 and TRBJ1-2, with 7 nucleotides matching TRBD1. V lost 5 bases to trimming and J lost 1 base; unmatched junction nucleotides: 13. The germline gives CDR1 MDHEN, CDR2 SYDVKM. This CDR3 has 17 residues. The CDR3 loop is CASSIPDRTSLNYGYTF. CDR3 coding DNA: TGTGCCAGCAGTATACCGGACAGGACCTCCCTTAACTATGGCTACACCTTC.

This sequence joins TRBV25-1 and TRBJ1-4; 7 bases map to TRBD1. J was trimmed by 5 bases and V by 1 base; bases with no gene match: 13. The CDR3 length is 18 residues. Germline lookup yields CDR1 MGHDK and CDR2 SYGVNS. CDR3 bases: TGTGCCAGCAGTGAATGGGGAGGGACAGCCGTAAAAAATGAAAAACTGTTTTTT. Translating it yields CASSEWGGTAVKNEKLFF.

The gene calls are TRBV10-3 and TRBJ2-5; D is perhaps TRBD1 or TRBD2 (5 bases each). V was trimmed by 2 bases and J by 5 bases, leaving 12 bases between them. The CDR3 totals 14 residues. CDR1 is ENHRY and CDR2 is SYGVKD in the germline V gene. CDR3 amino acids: CAISERGDGETQYF. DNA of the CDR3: TGTGCCATCAGTGAGAGAGGGGACGGGGAGACCCAGTACTTC.

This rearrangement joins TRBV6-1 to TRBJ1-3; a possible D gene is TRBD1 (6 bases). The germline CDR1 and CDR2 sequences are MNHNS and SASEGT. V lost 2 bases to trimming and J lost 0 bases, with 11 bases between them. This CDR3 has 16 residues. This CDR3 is CASSERKGVSGNTIYF. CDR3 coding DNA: TGTGCCAGCAGTGAAAGGAAGGGGGTCTCTGGAAACACCATATATTTT.

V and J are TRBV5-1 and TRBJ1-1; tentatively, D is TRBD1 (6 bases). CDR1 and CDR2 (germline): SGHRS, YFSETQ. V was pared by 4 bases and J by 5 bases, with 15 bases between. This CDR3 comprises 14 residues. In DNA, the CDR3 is TGCGCCAGCAGCGGGGGCCGGGAGGAGACTGAAGCTTTCTTT. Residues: CASSGGREETEAFF.

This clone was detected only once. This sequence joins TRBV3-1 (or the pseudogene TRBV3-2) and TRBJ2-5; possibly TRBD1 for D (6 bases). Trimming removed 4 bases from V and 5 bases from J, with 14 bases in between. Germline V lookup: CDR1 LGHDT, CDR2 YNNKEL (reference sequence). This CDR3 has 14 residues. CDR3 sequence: CASSRPRGWETQYF. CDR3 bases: TGTGCCAGCAGCCGACCCAGGGGCTGGGAGACCCAGTACTTC.